The 18 T cell receptor beta chains below all came from one sample that was sequenced in a study of CD8 T cells in Susac syndrome. Random hexamers primed reverse transcription of roughly 0.5 to 1 ug RNA. MiXCR, run by TCRdb on the immunoSEQ multiplex PCR reads, gives a single entry per CDR3 protein. The sample has more than 150,000 distinct CDR3 sequences, about 95% seen once. The sample consisted of CD8+ T cells from PBMCs. The receptors originated from a human donor with multiple sclerosis.

The chain is built from TRBV29-1 and TRBJ1-4; possible D gene TRBD1, 5 bases. The V and J ends lost 7 bases and 7 bases respectively, with 10 bases between them. This CDR3 spans 11 amino acids. From germline, CDR1 is SQVTM and CDR2 ANQGSEA. The CDR3 DNA reads as TGCAGCGCAGGGTTGGGTGAAAAACTGTTTTTT. It yields the protein CSAGLGEKLFF.

This rearrangement joins TRBV9 to TRBJ1-6, with D perhaps matching TRBD1 (6 bases). Germline CDR1 SGDLS, CDR2 YYNGEE. CDR3 length equals 16 residues. Trimming cost V 4 bases and J 5 bases, with 16 bases left between them. The CDR3 nucleotides read TGTGCCAGCAGCCAAAGGGGGGGGGCTGATAATTCACCCCTCCACTTT. This gives the protein CASSQRGGADNSPLHF.

The chain employs TRBV29-1 and TRBJ1-1; D perhaps matches TRBD1 (6 bases). The CDR3 is 12 residues long. V was cut by 5 bases and J by 4 bases, with 11 bases left in between. Germline CDR1 and CDR2: SQVTM and ANQGSEA. This CDR3 is CSVTGRATEAFF. The CDR3 bases are TGCAGCGTTACAGGGAGGGCCACTGAAGCTTTCTTT.

The chain recombines TRBV5-6 with TRBJ2-1; tentative D call: TRBD2 (6 bases). The CDR3 loop spans 12 amino acids. Trimming removed 2 bases from V and 10 bases from J, with 10 bases in between. CDR1 SGHDT and CDR2 YYEEEE come from the germline V gene. The CDR3 spells CASSFSGEEQFF. CDR3 nucleotide sequence: TGTGCCAGCAGCTTCTCGGGGGAGGAGCAGTTCTTC.

The chain links TRBV5-4 to TRBJ2-2; D may be TRBD2 (6 bases). This CDR3 comprises 16 residues. V gave up 0 bases and J gave up 1 base, with 10 bases separating them. Germline V gene sequence: CDR1 SGHNT, CDR2 YYREEE (reference sequence). The CDR3 protein is CASSLGGTWNTGELFF. The CDR3 coding sequence is TGTGCCAGCAGCTTGGGAGGGACTTGGAACACCGGGGAGCTGTTTTTT. Drawing the rest from reference TRBV5-4 and TRBJ2-2, the complete variable domain is ETGVTQSPTHLIKTRGQQVTLRCSSQSGHNTVSWYQQALGQGPQFIFQYYREEENGRGNFPPRFSGLQFPNYSSELNVNALELDDSALYLCASSLGGTWNTGELFFGEGSRLTVL.

The chain recombines TRBV3-1 with TRBJ2-1, with 8 bases that match TRBD2. The germline V gene has CDR1 LGHDT and CDR2 YNNKEL (reference sequence). V lost 0 bases to trimming and J lost 2 bases; unmatched junction nucleotides: 3. The CDR3 covers 16 residues. The CDR3 here is CASSQDTGGPYNEQFF. CDR3 DNA: TGTGCCAGCAGCCAAGACACGGGGGGGCCCTACAATGAGCAGTTCTTC.

The chain uses TRBV7-8 and TRBJ2-5; D remains ambiguous. The germline V and J ends were trimmed by 2 bases and 5 bases, with 9 bases remaining between them. This CDR3 has 13 residues. Germline-derived CDR1 and CDR2 are SGHVS and FQNEAQ. The CDR3 DNA follows: TGTGCCAGCAGCTTATACGACGGGGAGACCCAGTACTTC. Protein product: CASSLYDGETQYF.

Worth noting for this clonotype: One junction end does not reproduce the germline sequence, and a read error may be involved. The chain is built from TRBV29-1 and TRBJ1-2; D might be TRBD1 (5 bases). The CDR3 runs to 8 residues. CDR1 SQVTM and CDR2 ANQGSEA come from the germline V gene. The CDR3 loop is CSVEGQIF. CDR3 sequence (DNA): TGCAGCGTTGAGGGGCAGATCTTC.

This clonotype was found once. The chain links TRBV7-9 to TRBJ1-2, with 10 nucleotides matching TRBD1. The CDR3 is made up of 14 amino acids. The V gene end was trimmed by 6 bases and the J gene end by 5 bases; junction bases not matched to a gene: 6. CDR1 and CDR2 from the germline V gene are SEHNR and FQNEAQ (reference sequence). CDR3 region: CASRWDRGRYGYTF. DNA for the CDR3: TGTGCCAGCAGATGGGACAGGGGTCGGTATGGCTACACCTTC.

The chain combines TRBV9 with TRBJ1-2; D uncertain. This CDR3 is built from 17 residues. V gave up 3 bases and J gave up 2 bases, with 20 bases separating them. CDR1 is SGDLS, CDR2 YYNGEE, per germline. The CDR3 loop reads CASSGVGSWTENYGYTF. CDR3 nucleotides: TGTGCCAGCAGCGGGGTGGGGTCGTGGACCGAAAACTATGGCTACACCTTC.

This clonotype was seen more than once but under ten times. The V and J genes are TRBV19 and TRBJ1-1; 7 bases align to TRBD1. The CDR3 sequence is 14 residues long. After removal of 5 bases from V and 0 bases from J, the junction contained 3 bases not matched to a gene. The germline V gene has CDR1 LNHDA and CDR2 SQIVND (reference sequence). CDR3 protein: CASSPGTVNTEAFF. CDR3 DNA: TGTGCCAGTAGTCCCGGGACAGTGAACACTGAAGCTTTCTTT.

This clonotype is a singleton in its sample. V and J are TRBV29-1 and TRBJ1-2; a weak D match, TRBD1 (6 bases). The CDR3 consists of 12 residues. CDR1 and CDR2 from the germline V gene are SQVTM and ANQGSEA. The V and J ends lost 5 bases and 6 bases respectively, with 13 bases between them. The CDR3 loop reads CSVPGGLDGYTF. CDR3 nucleotides: TGCAGCGTTCCGGGGGGCCTAGATGGCTACACCTTC.

V usage is TRBV19 and J usage is TRBJ2-7; 7 positions match TRBD1. With 3 bases clipped from V and 1 base from J, the junction kept 3 bases outside the gene matches. The CDR3 has 14 residues. Germline values: CDR1 LNHDA, CDR2 SQIVND (reference sequence). DNA of the CDR3: TGTGCCAGTAGTATCATGGACAGGTCCTACGAGCAGTACTTC. Its protein product is CASSIMDRSYEQYF.

V and J are TRBV7-9 and TRBJ2-3; no definite D call. The CDR3 contains 14 residues. Trimming stripped 2 bases from V and 2 bases from J, with 8 bases between. Germline-derived CDR1 and CDR2 are SEHNR and FQNEAQ (reference sequence). CDR3 loop: CASSLLGLTDTQYF. The DNA for the CDR3 is TGTGCCAGCAGCTTATTAGGGCTCACAGATACGCAGTATTTT.

The chain has TRBV19 and TRBJ2-7, with 9 bases identical to TRBD2. The V gene's germline CDR1 is LNHDA and CDR2 SQIVND (reference sequence). J gave up 3 bases and V 3 bases, and 6 bases lay outside the gene matches. The CDR3 spans 15 residues. The CDR3 spells CASSIGGGAFYEQYF. In nucleotides, the CDR3 is TGTGCCAGTAGTATCGGCGGGGGGGCTTTCTACGAGCAGTACTTC.

The chain uses TRBV3-1 and TRBJ2-1, with 8 bases that match TRBD1. The germline V gene has CDR1 LGHDT and CDR2 YNNKEL (reference sequence). Trimming at V came to 1 base and at J to 9 bases, leaving 5 bases not matched to a gene. The CDR3 extends over 14 amino acids. Here the CDR3 DNA reads TGTGCCAGCAGCCAAGCAACAGGGGGTAGTGAGCAGTTCTTC. Translation: CASSQATGGSEQFF.

The chain uses TRBV15 and TRBJ2-1; D is unresolved. Germline V gene lookup returns CDR1 LNHNV and CDR2 YYDKDF (reference sequence). V was shortened by 0 bases and J by 6 bases, with 9 bases between the two germline ends. This CDR3 region has 14 residues. CDR3 in DNA: TGTGCCACCAGCAGAGATTCCGATCCCAATGAGCAGTTCTTC. Translating gives CATSRDSDPNEQFF.

The chain employs TRBV6-2 or TRBV6-3 and TRBJ2-2, with D unclear. The germline V gene encodes CDR1 MNHEY and CDR2 SVGEGT. The CDR3 runs 13 residues. The V gene lost 0 bases and the J gene lost 7 bases, with 6 bases spanning the gap. CDR3: CASSYSQYGELFF. CDR3 in DNA: TGTGCCAGCAGTTACTCCCAATACGGGGAGCTGTTTTTT.